These 8 T cell receptor beta chains originate from one sample sequenced in a study of siplizumab effects on memory and regulatory T cells. TCRdb's table, derived via immunoSEQ multiplex PCR, lists solely in-frame clones and lacks some. The sample yields around 100,000 clones, 92% seen once. The specimen sequenced was Tregs sorted from blood. These receptors were taken from a human donor in good health.

This chain joins TRBV7-2 and TRBJ2-1; the match to TRBD2 covers 8 bases. This CDR3 comprises 16 residues. Germline CDR1 SGHTA, CDR2 FQGNSA. Germline trimming cut 5 bases from V and 8 bases from J; bases unmatched to any gene: 14. CDR3 sequence (DNA): TGTGCCAGCAGCCTCGACGGGAGGGCAGTGGGTTATGAGCAGTTCTTC. Protein sequence: CASSLDGRAVGYEQFF.

This rearrangement joins TRBV9 to TRBJ1-3, with D possibly being TRBD1 (6 bases). In germline, CDR1 is SGDLS, CDR2 YYNGEE. V lost 3 bases to trimming and J lost 0 bases, with 13 bases between them. CDR3 length equals 16 residues. CDR3 in DNA: TGTGCCAGCAGCGCTACAGGGTCCTTCTCTGGAAACACCATATATTTT. It encodes CASSATGSFSGNTIYF.

This rearrangement joins TRBV4-1 to TRBJ1-3, with 7 bases fitting TRBD1. Germline CDR1 and CDR2: MGHRA and YSYEKL. J lost 3 bases, V lost 3 bases, and 14 bases had no gene match. The CDR3 runs 18 residues. The CDR3 coding sequence is TGCGCCAGCAGCCATACCTCCGACAGGGTAGGAGATGGAAACACCATATATTTT. Protein sequence: CASSHTSDRVGDGNTIYF.

This chain links TRBV10-3 with TRBJ2-3; tentative D call: TRBD1 (6 bases). The CDR3 runs 17 residues. Trimming pared 2 bases from V and 0 bases from J, leaving 15 bases between. Germline loops: CDR1 ENHRY, CDR2 SYGVKD. The DNA of the CDR3 is TGTGCCATCAGTGAGGCAAACAGGGACCCGAGCACAGATACGCAGTATTTT. Protein sequence: CAISEANRDPSTDTQYF.

Comments on this clone: Within the sample, other DNA sequences also encode this same CDR3. The chain has TRBV19 and TRBJ2-5, with a possible D match to TRBD2 (5 bases). Germline V lookup: CDR1 LNHDA, CDR2 SQIVND (reference sequence). The CDR3 consists of 13 residues. V gave up 3 bases and J gave up 5 bases, with 10 bases separating them. The CDR3 nucleotides are TGTGCCAGTAGTATTGGCAGAGGGGAGACCCAGTACTTC. The encoded protein is CASSIGRGETQYF.

This rearrangement joins TRBV19 to TRBJ2-1; D is undetermined. The V gene lost 2 bases and the J gene lost 6 bases, with 8 bases spanning the gap. The germline V gene encodes CDR1 LNHDA and CDR2 SQIVND (reference sequence). The CDR3 covers 13 residues. The CDR3 loop reads CASSILVGNEQFF. DNA for the CDR3: TGTGCCAGTAGTATACTGGTAGGCAATGAGCAGTTCTTC.

This chain connects TRBV27 to TRBJ2-5; TRBD1 is a possible D gene (6 bases). The germline V gene encodes CDR1 MNHEY and CDR2 SMNVEV (reference sequence). V was pared by 7 bases and J by 5 bases, with 14 bases between. The CDR3 totals 13 residues. In DNA form, the CDR3 reads TGTGCCAGCAAACAGGGACGTCAGGAGACCCAGTACTTC. Translating it yields CASKQGRQETQYF.

The CDR3 region is CASSSQGAAPREKLFF. Here the CDR3 DNA reads TGTGCCAGCAGTTCCCAGGGGGCGGCCCCGAGGGAAAAACTGTTTTTT. The chain couples TRBV28 to TRBJ1-4; 8 bases fit TRBD1. The V gene end was trimmed by 4 bases and the J gene end by 8 bases; junction bases not matched to a gene: 12. Germline values: CDR1 MDHEN, CDR2 SYDVKM. This CDR3 has 16 residues.